A single sample is the source of the 7 T cell receptor beta chains below, sequenced in a study of lymphopenia after photon versus proton radiotherapy. Only in-frame clones appear in the TCRdb table, and some are missing; sequencing was by immunoSEQ multiplex PCR. The sample has approximately 24,000 clones; under 95% are singletons. This sample comprised peripheral blood, obtained from a patient treated with photon-based radiotherapy. These receptors were obtained from a woman in her 50s with cholangiocarcinoma.

The chain carries TRBV7-2 and TRBJ1-3, with 8 bases matching TRBD1. Germline CDR1 and CDR2: SGHTA and FQGNSA. V was pared by 4 bases and J by 4 bases, with 6 bases of the junction left unmatched. The CDR3 spans 15 residues. DNA of the CDR3: TGTGCCAGCAGCTCGCAGGGGGCGCGGGGAAACACCATATATTTT. It codes for CASSSQGARGNTIYF.

The chain combines TRBV29-1 with TRBJ2-5; TRBD1 agrees at 9 bases. Per germline, CDR1 SQVTM and CDR2 ANQGSEA. The V gene end was trimmed by 1 base and the J gene end by 3 bases; junction bases not matched to a gene: 3. The CDR3 runs to 14 residues. CDR3 nucleotide sequence: TGCAGCGTTGAAGCATGGACAGGGGAAGAGACCCAGTACTTC. Protein product: CSVEAWTGEETQYF.

The genes are TRBV7-2 and TRBJ2-1; the match to TRBD2 covers 13 bases. The CDR3 contains 21 residues. Unmatched junction bases numbered 11, after V lost 0 bases and J lost 0 bases. CDR1 and CDR2 from the germline V gene are SGHTA and FQGNSA. The CDR3, as DNA: TGTGCCAGCAGCTTAGCGCACGTGGGGACTAGCGGGGAGAGCTCCTACAATGAGCAGTTCTTC. Translated, it gives CASSLAHVGTSGESSYNEQFF.

The chain couples TRBV4-3 to TRBJ1-1; D gene ambiguous. This CDR3 region has 16 residues. Germline lookup yields CDR1 LGHNA and CDR2 YSLEER. Deletions cut 3 bases from V and 0 bases from J, with 14 bases between. As DNA, the CDR3 is TGCGCCAGCAGCCACAGCATAGGACGAATGAACACTGAAGCTTTCTTT. It specifies CASSHSIGRMNTEAFF.

The chain uses TRBV18 and TRBJ1-1, with D hard to call. Germline loops: CDR1 KGHSH, CDR2 LQKENI. The CDR3 sequence is 11 residues long. The V end lost 2 bases, the J end lost 11 bases, and 9 bases lay between the germline ends. CDR3 loop: CASSPMGKAFF. CDR3 sequence (DNA): TGTGCCAGCTCACCAATGGGAAAGGCTTTCTTT.

Note on this clone: The junction differs from germline at one of its ends, possibly a read error. This chain joins TRBV4-3 and TRBJ1-2; 10 bases map to TRBD1. The germline V gene encodes CDR1 LGHNA and CDR2 YSLEER. The CDR3 length is 15 residues. The CDR3 spells CASSQGVAGTGASSF. Here the CDR3 DNA reads TGCGCCAGCAGCCAAGGCGTTGCTGGGACAGGGGCCTCGAGTTTC.

The chain uses TRBV9 and TRBJ1-1, with no clear D. The CDR3 runs 12 residues. Germline loops: CDR1 SGDLS, CDR2 YYNGEE. The V end was cut by 5 bases, the J end by 8 bases, with 13 bases between. In DNA, the CDR3 is TGTGCCAGCAGGAGGATCGTGACAGAAGCTTTCTTT. Amino acid sequence: CASRRIVTEAFF.